These 16 T cell receptor beta chains came from one sample sequenced in a study of cytomegalovirus exposure and HLA in healthy donors. The PCR contained 60 Vbeta and 13 Jbeta primers. Data came from immunoSEQ multiplex PCR; TCRdb stores just in-frame clones and leaves some out. The repertoire includes about 200,000 clones, roughly 77% of them detected once, and around 0.4% sits in the top ten. Sequencing was done on a sample of PBMCs. The source is a male donor in good health and CMV-seropositive.

This clone was observed a few times. J is TRBJ1-1 and V is TRBV10-2; D gene uncertain. This CDR3 is 14 amino acids long. Germline CDR1 and CDR2: WSHSY and SAAADI. Trimming left V 4 bases short and J 3 bases short, with 12 bases between. CDR3 region: CASSVSGPDTEAFF. The CDR3 region has the DNA TGCGCCAGCAGTGTTTCGGGTCCGGACACTGAAGCTTTCTTT.

With regard to this clone: One end of the junction does not line up with germline, which may come from a read error. The J gene is TRBJ1-1, the V gene TRBV28; tentatively, D is TRBD1 (6 bases). The germline gives CDR1 MDHEN, CDR2 SYDVKM. The CDR3 is made up of 11 amino acids. The CDR3 region has the DNA TGTGCCAGCCCAGGGGCTACTGAGGCTTTCTTT. It encodes CASPGATEAFF.

This clone has only one observation. Additional DNA sequences in this sample encode the identical CDR3. The CDR3: CASSPGQYNEQFF. Here the CDR3 DNA reads TGTGCCAGCTCACCGGGACAGTACAATGAGCAGTTCTTC. V usage is TRBV18 and J usage is TRBJ2-1, with 7 bases lining up with TRBD1. CDR3 length: 13 amino acids. The V gene end was trimmed by 3 bases and the J gene end by 4 bases; junction bases not matched to a gene: 0. Per the germline V gene, CDR1 is KGHSH and CDR2 is LQKENI.

The gene calls are TRBV6-1 and TRBJ1-2, with D possibly matching TRBD1 (5 bases). Trimming removed 6 bases at V and 3 bases at J, with 14 bases between. The CDR3 covers 14 residues. CDR1 and CDR2 from the germline V gene are MNHNS and SASEGT. CDR3 in amino acids: CASRRGGADYGYTF. DNA of the CDR3: TGTGCCAGCAGGAGGGGAGGGGCAGACTATGGCTACACCTTC.

This clone was seen once. This chain uses TRBV9 with TRBJ2-2, with 9 bases aligning to TRBD2. The V and J ends lost 0 bases and 6 bases, in that order; junction bases with no gene match: 12. This CDR3 has 18 residues. Germline-derived CDR1 and CDR2 are SGDLS and YYNGEE. In DNA form, the CDR3 reads TGTGCCAGCAGCGTAGTGGGCCTAGCGGGGCCCTTGTCCGGGGAGCTGTTTTTT. Amino acid sequence: CASSVVGLAGPLSGELFF.

The gene calls are TRBV4-3 and TRBJ2-7; perhaps TRBD1 as D (6 bases). CDR3 length equals 14 residues. V lost 0 bases to trimming and J lost 5 bases, with 11 bases between them. The germline gives CDR1 LGHNA, CDR2 YSLEER. CDR3: CASSQDQGSHEQYF. In nucleotides, the CDR3 is TGCGCCAGCAGCCAAGACCAGGGGAGCCACGAGCAGTACTTC.

As concerns this clone: Its ends do not fully match the called genes, so a read error is possible. The genes are TRBV7-9 and TRBJ2-7, with D perhaps matching TRBD1 (6 bases). CDR3 length: 13 residues. Germline V lookup: CDR1 SEHNR, CDR2 FQNEAQ (reference sequence). The DNA for the CDR3 is TGTTCCAGCAGCTATGGACAGTCCTACGAGCAGTACTTC. Residues: CSSSYGQSYEQYF. The complete variable domain, with remaining parts taken from reference TRBV7-9 and TRBJ2-7, reads DTGVSQNPRHKITKRGQNVTFRCDPISEHNRLYWYRQTLGQGPEFLTYFQNEAQLEKSRLLSDRFSAERPKGSFSTLEIQRTEQGDSAMYLCSSSYGQSYEQYFGPGTRLTVT.

This rearrangement joins TRBV7-2 to TRBJ2-1, with TRBD2 matching over 8 bases. Germline V lookup: CDR1 SGHTA, CDR2 FQGNSA. This CDR3 has 16 amino acids. The trim removed 1 base at V and 3 bases at J, leaving 5 bases unmatched. In DNA form, the CDR3 reads TGTGCCAGCAGCTTAGGCGGGGGGCGCAGCTACAATGAGCAGTTCTTC. This gives the protein CASSLGGGRSYNEQFF. Supplemented by reference TRBV7-2 and TRBJ2-1, the full variable domain reads GAGVSQSPSNKVTEKGKDVELRCDPISGHTALYWYRQSLGQGLEFLIYFQGNSAPDKSGLPSDRFSAERTGGSVSTLTIQRTQQEDSAVYLCASSLGGGRSYNEQFFGPGTRLTVL.

The rearrangement uses TRBV6-5 and TRBJ2-7; 13 bases agree with TRBD2. CDR1 MNHEY and CDR2 SVGAGI come from the germline V gene. The CDR3 has 15 residues. The V gene end was trimmed by 0 bases and the J gene end by 6 bases; junction bases not matched to a gene: 2. The CDR3 region has the DNA TGTGCCAGCAGTTACTCACTAGCGGGAGGGCCCGAGCAGTACTTC. Translating it yields CASSYSLAGGPEQYF.

The chain carries TRBV7-3 and TRBJ2-3, with D unclear. V was cut by 0 bases and J by 4 bases, with 5 bases left in between. There are 13 residues in the CDR3. Germline V gene lookup returns CDR1 SGHTA and CDR2 FQGTGA. CDR3 bases: TGTGCCAGCAGCTTAACATTATCAGATACGCAGTATTTT. It encodes CASSLTLSDTQYF.

This chain joins TRBV19 and TRBJ2-5; TRBD2 aligns across 9 bases. Gene TRBJ2-7 matches the end of the DNA better, so the J call may be wrong. Germline V CDR1 and CDR2: LNHDA, SQIVND (reference sequence). The CDR3 extends over 15 amino acids. Here the CDR3 reads CASSSQTSGSYEQYF. The CDR3 nucleotides are TGTGCCAGTAGTTCCCAGACTAGCGGCTCCTACGAGCAGTACTTC.

The chain has TRBV6-5 and TRBJ2-5, with 7 bases matching TRBD1. CDR1 is MNHEY, CDR2 SVGAGI, per germline. This CDR3 is 15 amino acids long. Germline trimming cut 0 bases from V and 11 bases from J; bases unmatched to any gene: 12. CDR3 loop: CASSYSNRQGGEQYF. CDR3 in DNA: TGTGCCAGCAGTTACTCCAATCGACAGGGCGGAGAGCAGTACTTC.

The J gene is TRBJ2-7, the V gene TRBV27; 7 bases line up with TRBD2. The trim removed 6 bases at V and 0 bases at J, leaving 23 bases unmatched. This CDR3 is built from 20 residues. Per germline, CDR1 MNHEY and CDR2 SMNVEV (reference sequence). DNA for the CDR3: TGTGCCAGCAGCCGTTTATGGTCCCGCCTAGCGGCCACAAGCTCCTACGAGCAGTACTTC. Protein sequence: CASSRLWSRLAATSSYEQYF.

The rearrangement uses TRBV7-9 and TRBJ1-6; 9 bases align to TRBD1. With V trimmed by 5 bases and J by 5 bases, 7 bases remained unmatched. This CDR3 has 16 amino acids. CDR1 SEHNR and CDR2 FQNEAQ come from the germline V gene (reference sequence). CDR3 sequence (DNA): TGTGCCAGCAGCGCAGGGACAGGGAATAATAATTCACCCCTCCACTTT. Translated, it gives CASSAGTGNNNSPLHF. The variable domain in full, completed from reference TRBV7-9 and TRBJ1-6, reads DTGVSQNPRHKITKRGQNVTFRCDPISEHNRLYWYRQTLGQGPEFLTYFQNEAQLEKSRLLSDRFSAERPKGSFSTLEIQRTEQGDSAMYLCASSAGTGNNNSPLHFGNGTRLTVT.

This clone has a single count. This chain joins TRBV11-2 and TRBJ2-2; the D gene is possibly TRBD1 (6 bases). The CDR3 is made up of 13 amino acids. Germline CDR1 is SGHAT and CDR2 is FQNNGV. V was shortened by 10 bases and J by 4 bases, with 13 bases between the two germline ends. CDR3 sequence: CATTGQITGELFF. In DNA form, the CDR3 reads TGTGCCACCACAGGACAGATCACCGGGGAGCTGTTTTTT.

This chain connects TRBV5-6 to TRBJ2-6; a weak D match, TRBD1 (6 bases). This CDR3 is 18 amino acids long. Germline V gene lookup returns CDR1 SGHDT and CDR2 YYEEEE. V dropped 2 bases and J dropped 0 bases, with 15 bases sitting between them. The CDR3 DNA follows: TGTGCCAGCAGCTTACGACAGGCGTCGACCTCTGGGGCCAACGTCCTGACTTTC. This translates into CASSLRQASTSGANVLTF. Supplemented by reference TRBV5-6 and TRBJ2-6, the full variable domain reads DAGVTQSPTHLIKTRGQQVTLRCSPKSGHDTVSWYQQALGQGPQFIFQYYEEEERQRGNFPDRFSGHQFPNYSSELNVNALLLGDSALYLCASSLRQASTSGANVLTFGAGSRLTVL.